This TCR beta chain was profiled in a study of blood T cell repertoires in COVID-19. At the level of the study: Sites across the United States, Italy and Spain contributed samples from acute and convalescent COVID-19. PBMCs, B-cell-depleted T cells, or T cells provided the cDNA or gDNA that made up the material.

Methods used by the authors: From reference gene primer amplification, estimates of nucleated cell counts were derived. The repertoire was sequenced with immunoSEQ multiplex PCR; TCRdb's copy has only in-frame clones and lacks some. D and trimming were read from the DNA, whereas the V and J calls and clone size are those reported in that table. This table has approximately 150,000 clones, approximately 88% appearing once. Trimming removed 6 bases from V and 6 bases from J; junction bases left unmatched: 9. Germline V gives CDR1 SNHLY, CDR2 FYNNEI. The CDR3 contains 15 residues. The sequencing input was peripheral blood. The receptor was isolated from a woman between 45 and 60 years old with acute or convalescent COVID-19. V gene TRBV2 combines with J gene TRBJ2-3; 10 positions match TRBD1. This CDR3 is CASRFGQGVGDTQYF. CDR3 DNA sequence: TGTGCCAGCAGATTCGGACAGGGGGTAGGCGATACGCAGTATTTT.